The following is a TCR beta chain sequence with its context. This clonotype was found a few times. The specificity of this receptor is unknown. No much larger clone exists at a distance of one base, and base qualities are not known. Peripheral blood CD8+ and CD4+ T cells from healthy donors, Susac syndrome patients and multiple sclerosis patients were profiled using high-throughput TCR beta sequencing. The multiple sclerosis controls were treatment-naive patients whose relapsing-remitting disease, either stable or active, fulfilled the revised McDonald criteria. Bulk CD8+ and CD4+ T cells were purified by magnetic negative isolation, whereas CD8+ TEMRA cells were enriched by FACS. Blood was drawn into EDTA tubes, processed within 24 hours, and PBMCs were isolated by density gradient centrifugation. PBMCs intended for TCR sequencing were cryopreserved in liquid nitrogen and thawed later in a water bath at 37 degrees C. The sorted or isolated CD4+, CD8+ and CD8+ TEMRA cells reached a purity of at least 90%.

The sample belongs to a study of CD8 T cells in Susac syndrome (dated by TCRdb to the late 2010s). For context, the study as a whole: The study used repertoire sequencing to test whether antigen drove CD8+ T cell activation and differentiation in Susac syndrome. The study compared CD8+ T cell repertoire clonality among 12 healthy donors, about 14 Susac syndrome patients and some 16 multiple sclerosis patients. Results and caveats for the whole study, not just this receptor: The number of individuals in the TCR sequencing and HLA analysis was recognized as being relatively small.

V gives up 0 bases and J gives up 2 bases, and the segment between their germline ends measures 5 bases. According to the germline V gene, CDR1 reads SGHDT and CDR2 reads YYEEEE. The CDR3, cysteine through phenylalanine, is 14 amino acids long. The retained sequence is limited to the CDR3, 42 bases, with the frame set at the first base. RNA was extracted using the RNeasy kit, and about 0.45 to 1 ug of the RNA was reverse transcribed with random hexamers. The immunoSEQ multiplex PCR assay, covering 54 Vbeta and 13 Jbeta segments, was used to amplify TCR beta CDR3 regions. Bias from PCR amplification was corrected by using a synthetic template baseline for primer optimization and for computational correction. The paper's processing steps were these. Reads were annotated to V, D and J genes according to IMGT and were analyzed with immunoSEQ Analyzer, with only productive sequences retained. To calculate clonality, Shannon entropy was normalized by log2 of the number of productive unique sequences and then subtracted from one. For each patient and control, public and private clones were evaluated within the 100 most prevalent clones. Clones were defined as Susac-specific when absent from the healthy and MS cohorts, from over 950 published viral clones and from other ImmuneACCESS disease sequences. Clones were called with MiXCR by TCRdb after fastp trimmed the public reads at Q25, and only in-frame beta chains were retained. Duplicate CDR3 protein sequences are folded into a single record with the most common DNA and genes. V and J calls and clone size were set by TCRdb, not the authors. Within this sample are around 130,000 distinct CDR3 sequences, with 75% to 90% of them counted one time only. Roughly 0.5% of the sample is taken by the ten largest.

The chain joins TRBV5-6 to TRBJ2-2; there is no confident call for the D gene. Sequenced sample: CD8+ T cells from PBMCs. The clonotype comes from a human donor with multiple sclerosis. Read as DNA, the sequence is TGTGCCAGCAGCTTGGGGGGAAACACCGGGGAGCTGTTTTTT. The resulting protein is CASSLGGNTGELFF.